This T cell receptor beta chain was retrieved from a study of control samples from healthy donors and cancer patients. Profiled with immunoSEQ multiplex PCR; TCRdb holds only in-frame clones, not every one. The table has fewer than 200,000 clones, approximately 86% seen once. V lost 3 bases to trimming and J lost 4 bases; unmatched junction nucleotides: 8. From germline, CDR1 is KGHDR and CDR2 SFDVKD. The CDR3 spans 16 residues. The clonotype originates from a woman in her 30s in good health. The sample consisted of blood. This chain uses TRBV24-1 with TRBJ2-3; 8 nucleotides line up with TRBD1. The CDR3, as DNA: TGTGCCACCAGTGATCAGGGGGCAGGGGGCGCAGATACGCAGTATTTT. This codes for CATSDQGAGGADTQYF.